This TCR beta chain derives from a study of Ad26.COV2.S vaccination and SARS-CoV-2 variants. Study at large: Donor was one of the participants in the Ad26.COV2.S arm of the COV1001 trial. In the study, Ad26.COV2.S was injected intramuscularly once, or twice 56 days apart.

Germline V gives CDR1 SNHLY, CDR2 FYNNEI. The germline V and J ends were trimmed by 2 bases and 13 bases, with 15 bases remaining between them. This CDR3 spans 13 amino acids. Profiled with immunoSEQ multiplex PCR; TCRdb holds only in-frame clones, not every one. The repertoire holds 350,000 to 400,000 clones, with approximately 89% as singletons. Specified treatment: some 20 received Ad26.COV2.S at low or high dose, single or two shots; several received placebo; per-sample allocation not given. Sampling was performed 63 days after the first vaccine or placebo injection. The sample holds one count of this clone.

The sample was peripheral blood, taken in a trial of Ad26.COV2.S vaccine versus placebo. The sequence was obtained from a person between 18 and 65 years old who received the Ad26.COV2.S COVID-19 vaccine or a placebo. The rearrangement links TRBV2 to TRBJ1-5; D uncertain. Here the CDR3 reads CASSEITKSQQHF. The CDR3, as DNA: TGTGCCAGCAGTGAAATTACTAAGTCACAGCAGCATTTT.